This T cell receptor (beta chain) originates from a study of control samples from healthy donors and cancer patients. This table comes from immunoSEQ multiplex PCR, and its TCRdb copy is limited to in-frame clones, with some not included. Found here are about 51,000 clones, 85% to 90% of them singletons; the top ten hold just under 40%. The source is a man aged 50-59 years with head and neck cancer. Material: PBMCs.

Here the CDR3 DNA reads TGTGCCAGCGTACGGGCTAGCAGGGGGACCTACGAGCAGTACTTC. Its protein product is CASVRASRGTYEQYF. The V gene is TRBV7-9, the J gene TRBJ2-7; 7 bases align to TRBD1. CDR3 size: 15 residues. J gave up 2 bases and V 8 bases, and 12 bases lay outside the gene matches. Germline CDR1 is SEHNR and CDR2 is FQNEAQ (reference sequence).